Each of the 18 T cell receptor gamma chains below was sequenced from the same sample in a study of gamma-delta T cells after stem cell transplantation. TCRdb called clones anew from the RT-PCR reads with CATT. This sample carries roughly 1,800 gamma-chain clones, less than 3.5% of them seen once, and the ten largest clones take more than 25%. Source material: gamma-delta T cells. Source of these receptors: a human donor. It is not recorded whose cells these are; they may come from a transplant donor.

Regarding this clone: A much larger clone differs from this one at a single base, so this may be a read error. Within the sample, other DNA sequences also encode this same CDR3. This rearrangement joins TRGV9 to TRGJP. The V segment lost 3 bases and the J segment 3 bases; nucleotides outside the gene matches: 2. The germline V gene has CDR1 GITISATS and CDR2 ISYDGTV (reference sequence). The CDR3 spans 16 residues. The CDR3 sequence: CALWESQELGKKIKVF. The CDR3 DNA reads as TGTGCCTTGTGGGAGTCGCAAGAGTTGGGCAAAAAAATCAAGGTATTT.

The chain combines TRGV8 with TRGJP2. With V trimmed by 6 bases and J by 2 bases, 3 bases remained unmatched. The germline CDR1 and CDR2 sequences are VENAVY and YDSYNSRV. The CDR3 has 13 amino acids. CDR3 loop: CATWQSSDWIKTF. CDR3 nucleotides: TGTGCCACCTGGCAAAGTAGTGATTGGATCAAGACGTTT.

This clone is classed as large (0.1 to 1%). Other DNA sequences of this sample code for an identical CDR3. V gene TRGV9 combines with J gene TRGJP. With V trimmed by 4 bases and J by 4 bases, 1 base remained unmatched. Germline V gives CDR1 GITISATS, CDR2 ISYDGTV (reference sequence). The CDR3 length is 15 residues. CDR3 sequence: CALWEQELGKKIKVF. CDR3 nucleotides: TGTGCCTTGTGGGAACAAGAGTTGGGCAAAAAAATCAAGGTATTT.

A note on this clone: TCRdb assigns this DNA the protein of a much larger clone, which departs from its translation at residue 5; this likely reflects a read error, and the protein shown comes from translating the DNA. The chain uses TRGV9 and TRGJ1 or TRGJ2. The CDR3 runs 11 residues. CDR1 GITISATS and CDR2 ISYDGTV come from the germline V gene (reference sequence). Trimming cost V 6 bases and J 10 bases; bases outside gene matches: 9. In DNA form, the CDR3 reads TGTGCCTTGTGGTCTGCGATCAAGAAACTCTTT. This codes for CALWSAIKKLF.

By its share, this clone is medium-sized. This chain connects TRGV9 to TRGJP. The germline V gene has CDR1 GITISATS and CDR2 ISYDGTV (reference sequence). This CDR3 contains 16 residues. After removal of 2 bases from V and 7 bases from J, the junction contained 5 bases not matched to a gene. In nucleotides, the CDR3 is TGTGCCTTGTGGGAGGGATTCGAGTTGGGCAAAAAAATCAAGGTATTT. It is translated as CALWEGFELGKKIKVF.

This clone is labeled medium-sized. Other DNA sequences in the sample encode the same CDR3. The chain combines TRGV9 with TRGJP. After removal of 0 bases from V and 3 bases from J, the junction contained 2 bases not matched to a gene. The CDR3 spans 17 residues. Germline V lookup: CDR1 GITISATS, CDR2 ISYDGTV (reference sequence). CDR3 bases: TGTGCCTTGTGGGAGGTGACGCAAGAGTTGGGCAAAAAAATCAAGGTATTT. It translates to CALWEVTQELGKKIKVF.

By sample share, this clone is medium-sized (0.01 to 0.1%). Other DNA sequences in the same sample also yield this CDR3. CDR3 coding DNA: TGTGCCTTGTGGGAGGATAAAGAGTTGGGCAAAAAAATCAAGGTATTT. It encodes CALWEDKELGKKIKVF. The rearrangement uses TRGV9 and TRGJP. This CDR3 region has 16 residues. The J segment lost 5 bases and the V segment lost 2 bases, leaving 3 bases of the junction unmatched. Per the germline V gene, CDR1 is GITISATS and CDR2 is ISYDGTV (reference sequence).

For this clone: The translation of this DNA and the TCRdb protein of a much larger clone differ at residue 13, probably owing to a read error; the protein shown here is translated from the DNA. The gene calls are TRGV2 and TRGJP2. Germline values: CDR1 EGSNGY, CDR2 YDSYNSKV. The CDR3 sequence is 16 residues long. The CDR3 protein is CATWDGRRGSDWSKTF. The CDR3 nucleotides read TGTGCCACCTGGGACGGGCGTCGGGGTAGTGATTGGAGCAAGACGTTT.

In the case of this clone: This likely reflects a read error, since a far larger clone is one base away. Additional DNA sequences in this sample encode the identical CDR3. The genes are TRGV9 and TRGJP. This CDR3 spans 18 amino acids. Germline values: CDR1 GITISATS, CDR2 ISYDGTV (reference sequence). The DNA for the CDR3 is TGTGCCTTGTGGGAGGTGCAGGGAAGAGAGTTGGGCAAAAAAATCAAAGTATTT. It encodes CALWEVQGRELGKKIKVF.

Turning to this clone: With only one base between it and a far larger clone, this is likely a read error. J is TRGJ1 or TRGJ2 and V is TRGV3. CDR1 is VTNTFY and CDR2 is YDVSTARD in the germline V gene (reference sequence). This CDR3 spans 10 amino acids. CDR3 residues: CAIWDYKKLF. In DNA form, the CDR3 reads TGTGCCATCTGGGACTATAAGAAACTCTTT.

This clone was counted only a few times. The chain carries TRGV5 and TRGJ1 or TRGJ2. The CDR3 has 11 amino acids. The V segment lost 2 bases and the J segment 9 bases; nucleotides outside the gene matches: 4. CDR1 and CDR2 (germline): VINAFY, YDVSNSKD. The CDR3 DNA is TGTGCCACCTGGGACACGCTTAAGAAACTCTTT. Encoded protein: CATWDTLKKLF.

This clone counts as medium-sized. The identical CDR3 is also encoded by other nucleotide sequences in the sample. The CDR3 loop is CATWDGPGVDWIKTF. The DNA for the CDR3 is TGTGCCACCTGGGACGGGCCTGGGGTTGATTGGATCAAGACGTTT. The chain employs TRGV2 and TRGJP2. This CDR3 spans 15 amino acids. The trim removed 0 bases at V and 7 bases at J, leaving 8 bases unmatched. CDR1 is EGSNGY and CDR2 is YDSYNSKV in the germline V gene.

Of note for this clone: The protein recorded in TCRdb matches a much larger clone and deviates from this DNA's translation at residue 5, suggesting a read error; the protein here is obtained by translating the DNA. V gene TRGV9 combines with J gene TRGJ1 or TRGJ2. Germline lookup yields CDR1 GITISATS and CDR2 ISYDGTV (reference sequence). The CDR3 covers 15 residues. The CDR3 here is CALWGVQTLHYKKLF. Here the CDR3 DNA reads TGTGCCTTGTGGGGGGTGCAAACCCTGCATTATAAGAAACTCTTT.

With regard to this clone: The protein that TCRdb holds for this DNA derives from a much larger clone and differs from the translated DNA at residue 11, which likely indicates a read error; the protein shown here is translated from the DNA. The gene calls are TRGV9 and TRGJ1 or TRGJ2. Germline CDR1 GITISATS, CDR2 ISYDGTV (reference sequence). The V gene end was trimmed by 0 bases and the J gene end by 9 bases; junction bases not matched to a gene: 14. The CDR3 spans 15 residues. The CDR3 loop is CALWEVQTLHCKKLF. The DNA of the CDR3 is TGTGCCTTGTGGGAGGTGCAAACCCTGCATTGTAAGAAACTCTTT.

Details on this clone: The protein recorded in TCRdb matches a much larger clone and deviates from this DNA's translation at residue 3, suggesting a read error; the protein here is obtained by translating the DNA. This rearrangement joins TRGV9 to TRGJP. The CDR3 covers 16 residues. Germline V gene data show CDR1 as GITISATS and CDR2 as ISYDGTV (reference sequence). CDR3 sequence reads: CAMWEGQELGKKIKVF. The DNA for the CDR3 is TGTGCCATGTGGGAGGGTCAAGAGTTGGGCAAAAAAATCAAGGTATTT.

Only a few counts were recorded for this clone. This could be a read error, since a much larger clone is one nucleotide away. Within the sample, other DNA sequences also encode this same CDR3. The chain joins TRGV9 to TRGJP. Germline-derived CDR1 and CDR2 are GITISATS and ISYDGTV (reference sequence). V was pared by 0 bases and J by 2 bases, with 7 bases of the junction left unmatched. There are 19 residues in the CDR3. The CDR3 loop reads CALWEVQGRQELGKKIKVF. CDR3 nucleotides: TGTGCCTTGTGGGAGGTGCAGGGTAGGCAAGAGTTGGGCAAAAAAATCAAGGTATTT.

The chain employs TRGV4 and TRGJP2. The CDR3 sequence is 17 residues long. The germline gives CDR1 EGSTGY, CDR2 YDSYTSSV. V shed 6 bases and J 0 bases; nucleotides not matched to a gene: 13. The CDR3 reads CATWTMDIYSSDWIKTF. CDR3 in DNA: TGTGCCACCTGGACCATGGATATATATAGTAGTGATTGGATCAAGACGTTT.

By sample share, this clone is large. The CDR3 DNA sequence: TGTGCCTTGTGGGAGACCCGTCAAGAGTTGGGCAAAAAAATCAAGGTATTT. Its protein product is CALWETRQELGKKIKVF. This chain connects TRGV9 to TRGJP. The CDR3 loop spans 17 amino acids. Germline CDR1 and CDR2: GITISATS and ISYDGTV (reference sequence). J gave up 4 bases and V 3 bases, and 6 bases lay outside the gene matches.